The 2 T cell receptor beta chains below all came from one sample that was sequenced in a study of tumor-infiltrating lymphocytes in localized non-small cell lung cancer. Assay used: immunoSEQ multiplex PCR; TCRdb lists only in-frame clones, some missing. The sample shows fewer than 20,000 clones, 69% of them seen only once. The sequenced sample consisted of lung tumor tissue. All receptors come from a human donor with non-small cell lung cancer.

V is TRBV19 and J is TRBJ1-1; possibly TRBD1 for D (6 bases). Trimming shortened V by 0 bases and J by 0 bases, and 8 bases separated the two germline ends. Germline loops: CDR1 LNHDA, CDR2 SQIVND (reference sequence). The CDR3 spans 15 residues. The CDR3 here is CASSIDRDMNTEAFF. In DNA form, the CDR3 reads TGTGCCAGTAGTATAGATCGGGACATGAACACTGAAGCTTTCTTT.

This clone was counted a few times. This rearrangement joins TRBV6-5 to TRBJ1-3; D might be TRBD1 (5 bases). Germline assignment: CDR1 MNHEY and CDR2 SVGAGI. This CDR3 is built from 16 residues. The ends were cut back, 0 bases at V and 6 bases at J, with 15 bases in the middle. The DNA for the CDR3 is TGTGCCAGCAGTTACTCTGGGCAGGGACTCGAAAACACCATATATTTT. Protein product: CASSYSGQGLENTIYF.